The table lists the clone carrying this TCR beta chain with a few counts. Antigen: not known. Germline V lookup: CDR1 DFQATT, CDR2 SNEGSKA (reference sequence). V gave up 5 bases and J gave up 2 bases, with 12 bases separating them. The CDR3 has 13 amino acids. The data were taken from a study of human T cells and chemical hapten exposure. Study as a whole: The variation in per-sample TCR yields arose mainly from small differences in pooled library volumes.

The library attached unique molecular identifiers to individual cDNA molecules. In the study's own analysis: Counting gave a median of around 100,000 TCRs per sample, with values ranging from about 23,224 to 690,600. Each CDR3 protein is one row after TCRdb ran MiXCR on the RACE reads. V and J calls and clone size were set by TCRdb, not the authors. The table shows around 130,000 distinct CDR3 sequences, with more than 7.5% occurring only once. Findings and limits, study-wide: TCRs whose frequency exceeded 1 in 1000 remained the same following DPC sensitization.

Time point specified: healthy volunteer bleed at 2 weeks. The starting material, unfractionated whole blood, was used for total RNA extraction. The V call is TRBV20-1, the J call TRBJ2-5; D unresolved. The sequencing input was whole blood. The TCR originated in a male donor in good health. Some clones in this sample may be carry-over from other donors' samples. The CDR3 DNA is TGCAGTGCTGTTTCGACTGCGCAAGAGACCCAGTACTTC. Amino acids: CSAVSTAQETQYF.